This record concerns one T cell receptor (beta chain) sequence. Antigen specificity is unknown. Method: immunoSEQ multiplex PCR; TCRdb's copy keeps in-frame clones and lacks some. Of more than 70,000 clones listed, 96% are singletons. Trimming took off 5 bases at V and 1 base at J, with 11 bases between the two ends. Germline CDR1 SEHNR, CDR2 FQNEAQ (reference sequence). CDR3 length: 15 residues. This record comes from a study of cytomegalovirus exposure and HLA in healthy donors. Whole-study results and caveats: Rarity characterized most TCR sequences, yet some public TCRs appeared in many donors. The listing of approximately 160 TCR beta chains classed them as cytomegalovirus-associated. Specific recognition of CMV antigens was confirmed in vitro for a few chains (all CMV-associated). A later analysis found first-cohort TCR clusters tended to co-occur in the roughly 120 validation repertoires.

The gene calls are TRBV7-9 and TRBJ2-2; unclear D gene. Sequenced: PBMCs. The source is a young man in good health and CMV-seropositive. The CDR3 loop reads CASSLSGGNTGELFF. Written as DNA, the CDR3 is TGTGCCAGCAGCCTCTCGGGTGGGAACACCGGGGAGCTGTTTTTT. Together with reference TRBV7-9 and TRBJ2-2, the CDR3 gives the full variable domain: DTGVSQNPRHKITKRGQNVTFRCDPISEHNRLYWYRQTLGQGPEFLTYFQNEAQLEKSRLLSDRFSAERPKGSFSTLEIQRTEQGDSAMYLCASSLSGGNTGELFFGEGSRLTVL.